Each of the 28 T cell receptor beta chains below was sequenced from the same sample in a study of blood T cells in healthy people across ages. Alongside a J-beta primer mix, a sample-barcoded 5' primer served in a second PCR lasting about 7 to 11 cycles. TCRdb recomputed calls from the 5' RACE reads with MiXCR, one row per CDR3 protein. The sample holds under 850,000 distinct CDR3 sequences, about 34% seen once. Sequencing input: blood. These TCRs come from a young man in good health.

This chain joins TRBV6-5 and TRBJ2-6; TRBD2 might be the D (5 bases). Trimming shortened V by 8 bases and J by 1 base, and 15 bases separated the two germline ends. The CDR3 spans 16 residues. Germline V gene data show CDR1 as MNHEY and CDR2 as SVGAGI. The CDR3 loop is CASVGIEVSGANVLTF. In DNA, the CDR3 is TGTGCCAGCGTCGGGATAGAGGTATCTGGGGCCAACGTCCTGACTTTC.

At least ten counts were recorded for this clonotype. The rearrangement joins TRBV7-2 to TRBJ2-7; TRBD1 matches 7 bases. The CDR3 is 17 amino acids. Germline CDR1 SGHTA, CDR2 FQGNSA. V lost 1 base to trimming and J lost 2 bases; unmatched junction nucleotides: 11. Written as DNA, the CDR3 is TGTGCCAGCAGCTTAGAACAGGGGATACCATCTCCCTACGAGCAGTACTTC. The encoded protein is CASSLEQGIPSPYEQYF.

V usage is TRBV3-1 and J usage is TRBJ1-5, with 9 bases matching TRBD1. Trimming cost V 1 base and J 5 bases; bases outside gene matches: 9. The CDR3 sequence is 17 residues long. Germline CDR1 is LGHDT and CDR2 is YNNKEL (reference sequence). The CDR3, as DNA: TGTGCCAGCAGCCAAGGGGTTGTGGGACAGGGATATCAGCCCCAGCATTTT. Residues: CASSQGVVGQGYQPQHF.

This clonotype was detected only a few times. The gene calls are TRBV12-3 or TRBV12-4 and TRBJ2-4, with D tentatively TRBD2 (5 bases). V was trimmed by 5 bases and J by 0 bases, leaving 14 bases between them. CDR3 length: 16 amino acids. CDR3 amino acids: CASSLRTPLAKNIQYF. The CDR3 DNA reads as TGTGCCAGCAGTCTAAGGACTCCCCTAGCCAAAAACATTCAGTACTTC.

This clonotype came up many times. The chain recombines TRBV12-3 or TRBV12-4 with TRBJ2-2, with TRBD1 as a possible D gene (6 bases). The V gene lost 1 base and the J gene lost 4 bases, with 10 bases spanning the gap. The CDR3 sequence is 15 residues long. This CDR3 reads CASSLGAGVTGELFF. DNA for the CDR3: TGTGCCAGCAGTTTAGGGGCAGGGGTCACCGGGGAGCTGTTTTTT.

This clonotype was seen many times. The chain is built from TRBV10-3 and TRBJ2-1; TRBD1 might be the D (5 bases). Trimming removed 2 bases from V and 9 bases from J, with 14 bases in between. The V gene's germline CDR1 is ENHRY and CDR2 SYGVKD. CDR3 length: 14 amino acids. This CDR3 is CAISEQQGTGEQFF. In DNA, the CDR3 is TGTGCCATCAGTGAGCAGCAGGGCACGGGTGAGCAGTTCTTC.

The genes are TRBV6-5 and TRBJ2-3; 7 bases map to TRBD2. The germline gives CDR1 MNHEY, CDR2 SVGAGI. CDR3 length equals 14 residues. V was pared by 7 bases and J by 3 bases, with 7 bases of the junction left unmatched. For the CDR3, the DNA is TGTGCCAGCATGTGGGGCGGGAGAACAGATACGCAGTATTTT. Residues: CASMWGGRTDTQYF.

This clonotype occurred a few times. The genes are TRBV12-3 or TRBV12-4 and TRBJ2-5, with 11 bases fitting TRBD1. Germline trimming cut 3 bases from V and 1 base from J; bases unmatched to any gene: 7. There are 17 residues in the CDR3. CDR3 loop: CASSLFGDRGTQETQYF. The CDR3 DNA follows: TGTGCCAGCAGTTTGTTTGGGGACAGGGGGACCCAAGAGACCCAGTACTTC.

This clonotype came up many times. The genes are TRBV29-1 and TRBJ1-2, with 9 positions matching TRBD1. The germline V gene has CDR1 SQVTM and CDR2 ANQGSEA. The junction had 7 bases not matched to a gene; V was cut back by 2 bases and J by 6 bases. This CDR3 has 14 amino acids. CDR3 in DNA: TGCAGCGTTGAAAAAGTACAGGGGGCCGATGGCTACACCTTC. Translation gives CSVEKVQGADGYTF.

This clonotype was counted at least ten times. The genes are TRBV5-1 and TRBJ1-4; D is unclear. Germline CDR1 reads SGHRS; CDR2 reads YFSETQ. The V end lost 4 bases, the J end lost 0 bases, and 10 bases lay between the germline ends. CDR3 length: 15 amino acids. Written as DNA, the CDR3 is TGCGCCAGCAGCCTCAGCCTTGCAACTAATGAAAAACTGTTTTTT. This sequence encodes CASSLSLATNEKLFF.

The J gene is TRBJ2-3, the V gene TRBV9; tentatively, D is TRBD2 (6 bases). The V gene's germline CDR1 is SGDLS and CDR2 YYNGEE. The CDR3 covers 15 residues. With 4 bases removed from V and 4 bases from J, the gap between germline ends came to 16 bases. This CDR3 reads CASSIIGGLADTQYF. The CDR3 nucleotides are TGTGCCAGCAGCATCATCGGAGGGTTGGCAGATACGCAGTATTTT.

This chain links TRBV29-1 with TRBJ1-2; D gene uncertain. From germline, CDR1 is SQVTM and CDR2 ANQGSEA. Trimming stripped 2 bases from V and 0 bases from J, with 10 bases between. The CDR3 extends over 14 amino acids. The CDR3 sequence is CSVERADSNYGYTF. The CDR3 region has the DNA TGCAGCGTTGAACGGGCAGACTCTAACTATGGCTACACCTTC.

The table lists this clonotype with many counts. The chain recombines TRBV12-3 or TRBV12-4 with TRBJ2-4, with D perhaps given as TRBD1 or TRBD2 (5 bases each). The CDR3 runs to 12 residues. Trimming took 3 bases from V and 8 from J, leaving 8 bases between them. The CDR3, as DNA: TGTGCCAGCAGTTTGCAGGGACACATTCAGTACTTC. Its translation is CASSLQGHIQYF.

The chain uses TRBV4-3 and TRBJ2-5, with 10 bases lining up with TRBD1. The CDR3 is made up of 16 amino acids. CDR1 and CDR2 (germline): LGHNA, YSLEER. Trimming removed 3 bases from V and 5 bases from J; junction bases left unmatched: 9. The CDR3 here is CASSHNRDRGGETQYF. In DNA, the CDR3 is TGCGCCAGCAGCCATAATCGGGACAGGGGAGGCGAGACCCAGTACTTC.

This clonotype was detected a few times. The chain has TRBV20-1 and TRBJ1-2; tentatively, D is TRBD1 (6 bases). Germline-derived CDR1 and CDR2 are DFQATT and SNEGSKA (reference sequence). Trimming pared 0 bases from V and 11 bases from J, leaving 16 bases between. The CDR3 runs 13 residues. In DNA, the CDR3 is TGCAGTGCTAGAGAACGGACAGAGGTCGGGTACACCTTC. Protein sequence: CSARERTEVGYTF.

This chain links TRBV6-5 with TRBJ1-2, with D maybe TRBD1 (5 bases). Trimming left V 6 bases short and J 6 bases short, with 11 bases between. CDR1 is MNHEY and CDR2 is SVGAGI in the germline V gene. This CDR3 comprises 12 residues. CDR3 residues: CASRRGTHGYTF. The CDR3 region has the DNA TGTGCCAGCAGAAGGGGAACCCATGGCTACACCTTC.

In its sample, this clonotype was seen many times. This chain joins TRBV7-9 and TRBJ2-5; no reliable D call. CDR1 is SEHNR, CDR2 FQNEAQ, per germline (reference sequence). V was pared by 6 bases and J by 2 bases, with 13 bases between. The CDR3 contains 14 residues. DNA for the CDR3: TGTGCCAGCAGTCGACTTGGCGCTCAAGAGACCCAGTACTTC. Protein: CASSRLGAQETQYF. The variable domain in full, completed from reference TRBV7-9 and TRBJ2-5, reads DTGVSQNPRHKITKRGQNVTFRCDPISEHNRLYWYRQTLGQGPEFLTYFQNEAQLEKSRLLSDRFSAERPKGSFSTLEIQRTEQGDSAMYLCASSRLGAQETQYFGPGTRLLVL.

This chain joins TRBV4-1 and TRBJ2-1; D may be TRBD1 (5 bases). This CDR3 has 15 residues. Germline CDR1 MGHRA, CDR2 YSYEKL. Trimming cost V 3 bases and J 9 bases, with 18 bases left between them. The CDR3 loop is CASSQAPDTPSEQFF. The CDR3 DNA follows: TGCGCCAGCAGCCAGGCGCCGGACACCCCCAGTGAGCAGTTCTTC.

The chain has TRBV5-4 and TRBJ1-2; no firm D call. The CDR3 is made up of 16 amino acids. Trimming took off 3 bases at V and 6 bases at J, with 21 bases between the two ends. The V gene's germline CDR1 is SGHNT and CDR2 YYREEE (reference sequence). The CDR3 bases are TGTGCCAGCAGCTCGTGGACGTCTGCGGCTAGCGATGGCTACACCTTC. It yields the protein CASSSWTSAASDGYTF.

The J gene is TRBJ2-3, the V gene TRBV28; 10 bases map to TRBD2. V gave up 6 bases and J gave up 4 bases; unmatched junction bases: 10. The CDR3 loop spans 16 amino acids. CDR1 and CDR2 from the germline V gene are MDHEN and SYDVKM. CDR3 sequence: CASSPLAGYIADTQYF. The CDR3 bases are TGTGCCAGCAGCCCACTAGCGGGGTATATCGCAGATACGCAGTATTTT.

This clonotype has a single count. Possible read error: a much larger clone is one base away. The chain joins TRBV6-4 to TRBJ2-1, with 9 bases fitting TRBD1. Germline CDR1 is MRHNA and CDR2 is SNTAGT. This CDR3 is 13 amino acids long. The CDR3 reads CASSGQGGNEQLF. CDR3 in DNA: TGTGCCAGCAGTGGACAGGGGGGGAATGAGCAGTTATTC.

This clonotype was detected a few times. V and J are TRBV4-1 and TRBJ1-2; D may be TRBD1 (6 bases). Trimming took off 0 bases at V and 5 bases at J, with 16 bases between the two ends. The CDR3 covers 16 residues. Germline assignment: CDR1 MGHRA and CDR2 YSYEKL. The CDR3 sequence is CASSQDPSGVGYGYTF. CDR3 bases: TGCGCCAGCAGCCAAGATCCATCAGGGGTGGGGTATGGCTACACCTTC.

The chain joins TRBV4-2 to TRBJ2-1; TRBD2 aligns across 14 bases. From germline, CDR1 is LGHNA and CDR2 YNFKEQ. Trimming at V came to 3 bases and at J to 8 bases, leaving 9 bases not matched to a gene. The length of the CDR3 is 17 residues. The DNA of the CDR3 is TGTGCCAGCAGCCATCCTTCGACTAGCGGGGGGGCAGATGAGCAGTTCTTC. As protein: CASSHPSTSGGADEQFF.

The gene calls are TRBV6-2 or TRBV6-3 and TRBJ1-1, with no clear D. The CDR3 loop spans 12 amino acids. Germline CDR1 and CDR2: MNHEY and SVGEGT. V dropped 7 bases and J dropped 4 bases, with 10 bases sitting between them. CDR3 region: CASTAQSTEAFF. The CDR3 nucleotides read TGTGCCAGCACCGCCCAGTCCACTGAAGCTTTCTTT.

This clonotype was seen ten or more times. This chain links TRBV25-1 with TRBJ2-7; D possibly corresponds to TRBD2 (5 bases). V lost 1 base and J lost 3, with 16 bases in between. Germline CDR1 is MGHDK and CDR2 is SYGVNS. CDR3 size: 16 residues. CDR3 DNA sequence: TGTGCCAGCAGTGAATGGGAGCTAAGTGGGCTCTACGAGCAGTACTTC. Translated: CASSEWELSGLYEQYF.

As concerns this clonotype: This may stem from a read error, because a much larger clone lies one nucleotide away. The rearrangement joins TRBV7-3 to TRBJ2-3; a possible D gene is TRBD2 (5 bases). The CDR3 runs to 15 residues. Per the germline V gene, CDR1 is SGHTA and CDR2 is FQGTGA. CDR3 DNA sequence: TGTGCCAGCAGCTTGACCGGGCGAGGGCAAGATACGCACTATTTT. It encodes CASSLTGRGQDTHYF.

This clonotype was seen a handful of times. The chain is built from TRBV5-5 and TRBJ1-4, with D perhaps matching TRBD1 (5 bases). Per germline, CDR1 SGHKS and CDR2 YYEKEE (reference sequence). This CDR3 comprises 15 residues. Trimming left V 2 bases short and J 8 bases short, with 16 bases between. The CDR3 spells CASSFSAQAGEKLFF. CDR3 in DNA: TGTGCCAGCAGCTTTTCTGCCCAGGCAGGGGAAAAACTGTTTTTT.

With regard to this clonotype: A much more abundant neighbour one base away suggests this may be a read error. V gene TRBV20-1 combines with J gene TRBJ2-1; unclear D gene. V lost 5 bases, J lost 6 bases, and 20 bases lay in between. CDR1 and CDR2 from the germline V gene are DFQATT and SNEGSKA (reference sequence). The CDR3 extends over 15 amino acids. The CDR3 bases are TGCAGTGCTCCTCCCCGCCTATCAAGGGCCAATGAGCAGTTCTTC. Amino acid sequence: CSAPPRLSRANEQFF.